This T cell receptor (beta chain) was sequenced during a study of Ad26.COV2.S vaccination and SARS-CoV-2 variants. Assay: immunoSEQ multiplex PCR; the TCRdb copy retains only in-frame clones and omits some. The repertoire holds around 300,000 clones, with about nine tenths as singletons. Germline-derived CDR1 and CDR2 are LNHDA and SQIVND (reference sequence). The CDR3 spans 18 residues. V was pared by 2 bases and J by 0 bases, with 19 bases between. The treatment here: roughly 19 received Ad26.COV2.S at low or high dose, single or two shots; roughly five received placebo; per-sample allocation not given. Sampling took place 63 days after the first vaccine or placebo injection. An Ad26 vector expressing Wuhan-strain SARS-CoV-2 spike served as the vaccine. Study-wide findings and caveats: Responses of T cells in total may have been underestimated by the TCR breadth and depth analyses.

As to this clone: Its antigen is unidentified.

The TCR was taken from a person between 18 and 59 years old who received the Ad26.COV2.S COVID-19 vaccine or a placebo. The input for sequencing was peripheral blood, taken in a trial of Ad26.COV2.S vaccine versus placebo. This chain connects TRBV19 to TRBJ1-1; D not certain. CDR3 protein: CASSITRGVGDMNTEAFF. CDR3 bases: TGTGCCAGTAGTATAACCCGTGGAGTTGGGGATATGAACACTGAAGCTTTCTTT.